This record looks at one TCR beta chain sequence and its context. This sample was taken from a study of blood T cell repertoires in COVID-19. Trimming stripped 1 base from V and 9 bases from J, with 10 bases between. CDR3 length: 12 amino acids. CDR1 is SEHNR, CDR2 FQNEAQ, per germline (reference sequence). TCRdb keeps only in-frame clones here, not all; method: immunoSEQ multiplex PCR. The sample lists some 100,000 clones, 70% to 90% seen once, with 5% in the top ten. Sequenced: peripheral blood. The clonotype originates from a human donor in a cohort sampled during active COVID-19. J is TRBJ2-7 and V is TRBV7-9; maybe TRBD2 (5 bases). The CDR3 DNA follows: TGTGCCAGCAGCTTAGGGAGCGGCGGGCAGTACTTC. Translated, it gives CASSLGSGGQYF.